These 15 T cell receptor beta chains were all obtained from the same sample, sequenced in a study of T cells in Graves' hyperthyroidism and ophthalmopathy. RNA transcripts served as the template for amplifying TCR beta CDR3 regions. The study used the HTBI primer set for a first-round RT-PCR of the TCR CDR3. TCRdb independently ran MiXCR on the multiplex PCR reads; one entry per CDR3 protein. The sample has around 620,000 distinct CDR3 sequences; 13% to 15% are singletons. Input material: blood. These receptors all come from a woman aged 18-29 years with Graves' ophthalmopathy.

This clonotype was observed many times. The chain uses TRBV6-1 and TRBJ1-1; D gene uncertain. There are 12 residues in the CDR3. Germline loops: CDR1 MNHNS, CDR2 SASEGT. V was cut by 4 bases and J by 1 base, with 4 bases left in between. The CDR3 nucleotides are TGTGCCAGCAGTGTTGGGAACACTGAAGCTTTCTTT. This translates into CASSVGNTEAFF.

This clonotype showed up just a few times. The V call is TRBV12-3 or TRBV12-4, the J call TRBJ1-1, with D possibly TRBD1 on 5 matching bases. Trimming removed 7 bases from V and 0 bases from J, with 24 bases in between. This CDR3 is built from 18 residues. The CDR3 DNA follows: TGTGCCAGCACGAATCGGCGAGGGGTCCTCGGGGTGAACACTGAAGCTTTCTTT. Translating gives CASTNRRGVLGVNTEAFF.

There are many counts of this clonotype. The rearrangement uses TRBV7-3 and TRBJ2-3; tentatively, D is TRBD1 (7 bases). Germline V gene sequence: CDR1 SGHTA, CDR2 FQGTGA. The length of the CDR3 is 15 residues. Deletions cut 4 bases from V and 1 base from J, with 12 bases between. This chain's CDR3 is CASSSQGGGTDTQYF. As DNA, the CDR3 is TGTGCCAGCAGCTCCCAGGGGGGTGGCACAGATACGCAGTATTTT. Full variable domain (remainder filled in from reference TRBV7-3 and TRBJ2-3): GAGVSQTPSNKVTEKGKYVELRCDPISGHTALYWYRQSLGQGPEFLIYFQGTGAADDSGLPNDRFFAVRPEGSVSTLKIQRTERGDSAVYLCASSSQGGGTDTQYFGPGTRLTVL.

This clonotype was seen repeatedly, ten times or more. The CDR3 reads CASSLGVTTGTGELFF. The CDR3 nucleotides are TGTGCCAGCAGCTTAGGAGTAACTACGGGCACCGGGGAGCTGTTTTTT. The chain links TRBV7-3 to TRBJ2-2, with D uncertain. The germline V gene encodes CDR1 SGHTA and CDR2 FQGTGA. CDR3 length: 16 amino acids. V was shortened by 2 bases and J by 4 bases, with 14 bases between the two germline ends. Full variable domain (missing parts from reference TRBV7-3 and TRBJ2-2): GAGVSQTPSNKVTEKGKYVELRCDPISGHTALYWYRQSLGQGPEFLIYFQGTGAADDSGLPNDRFFAVRPEGSVSTLKIQRTERGDSAVYLCASSLGVTTGTGELFFGEGSRLTVL.

V gene TRBV7-2 combines with J gene TRBJ1-1, with D perhaps TRBD1 (6 bases). The CDR3 is made up of 17 amino acids. V was pared by 5 bases and J by 2 bases, with 21 bases between. Germline V lookup: CDR1 SGHTA, CDR2 FQGNSA. The DNA for the CDR3 is TGTGCCAGCAGCCCCCTAAAGGGGACCGGGGGCAACACTGAAGCTTTCTTT. This codes for CASSPLKGTGGNTEAFF.

Remarks on this clonotype: This may come from a read error, since a much larger clone is one base off. The chain uses TRBV7-9 and TRBJ2-7; tentative D call: TRBD2 (5 bases). There are 19 residues in the CDR3. The ends were cut back, 5 bases at V and 1 base at J, with 27 bases in the middle. CDR1 and CDR2 (germline): SEHNR, FQNEAQ (reference sequence). The CDR3 loop reads CASSPHRGSDSASSYEQYF. The CDR3 coding sequence is TGTGCCAGCAGCCCCCATCGAGGGTCTGATAGCGCAAGTTCCTACGAGCAGTACTTC.

The table lists this clonotype with many counts. The chain has TRBV5-8 and TRBJ1-5; D is unclear. Germline V lookup: CDR1 SGHTS, CDR2 YDEGEE. The CDR3 loop spans 15 amino acids. The V gene lost 4 bases and the J gene lost 5 bases, with 16 bases spanning the gap. CDR3 nucleotide sequence: TGTGCCAGCAGCCCATCAACCGGGTCTTATCAGCCCCAGCATTTT. The encoded protein is CASSPSTGSYQPQHF.

This clonotype was counted a few times. The gene calls are TRBV6-2 or TRBV6-3 and TRBJ1-2, with 8 bases aligning to TRBD1. J gave up 5 bases and V 2 bases, and 7 bases lay outside the gene matches. The CDR3 extends over 15 amino acids. Germline CDR1 reads MNHEY; CDR2 reads SVGEGT. CDR3: CASSYVQGVLYGYTF. CDR3 bases: TGTGCCAGCAGTTACGTACAGGGGGTTCTGTATGGCTACACCTTC.

This clonotype was detected a few times. The V call is TRBV19, the J call TRBJ2-7; D uncertain. The CDR3 consists of 14 residues. V lost 3 bases and J lost 2, with 11 bases in between. In germline, CDR1 is LNHDA, CDR2 SQIVND (reference sequence). The CDR3 is CASSISGYAYEQYF. As DNA, the CDR3 is TGTGCCAGTAGTATCTCTGGGTACGCCTACGAGCAGTACTTC. Looking up the rest from reference TRBV19 and TRBJ2-7 gives the full variable domain: DGGITQSPKYLFRKEGQNVTLSCEQNLNHDAMYWYRQDPGQGLRLIYYSQIVNDFQKGDIAEGYSVSREKKESFPLTVTSAQKNPTAFYLCASSISGYAYEQYFGPGTRLTVT.

This clonotype was seen repeatedly, ten times or more. V usage is TRBV12-3 or TRBV12-4 and J usage is TRBJ2-7; TRBD1 or TRBD2 may be the D gene (5 bases each). V dropped 6 bases and J dropped 0 bases, with 12 bases sitting between them. The CDR3 has 14 residues. The CDR3 protein is CASRSAGTSYEQYF. The CDR3 nucleotides read TGTGCCAGCAGATCCGCCGGGACCTCCTACGAGCAGTACTTC.

Points on this clonotype: A much larger clone lies one base from this, so it may be a read error. The CDR3 ends on some other residue instead of the conserved phenylalanine or tryptophan, so this is likely a read error. The gene calls are TRBV12-3 or TRBV12-4 and TRBJ1-5; 7 bases fit TRBD1. The CDR3 runs to 15 residues. The trim removed 6 bases at V and 4 bases at J, leaving 9 bases unmatched. DNA for the CDR3: TGTGCCAGCAGATTCGCGGGACAGTCGAATCAGCCCCAGCATTCT. This translates into CASRFAGQSNQPQHS.

This chain joins TRBV27 and TRBJ2-4; the D is unclear. Trimming shortened V by 5 bases and J by 7 bases, and 12 bases separated the two germline ends. The CDR3 has 13 residues. Germline V gene lookup returns CDR1 MNHEY and CDR2 SMNVEV (reference sequence). In DNA form, the CDR3 reads TGTGCCAGCAGTGGTCGGAGAAGTAACATTCAGTACTTC. Protein: CASSGRRSNIQYF.

This clonotype was detected a few times. This chain joins TRBV20-1 and TRBJ1-1; D is undetermined. Germline V CDR1 and CDR2: DFQATT, SNEGSKA (reference sequence). V was clipped by 5 bases and J by 5 bases, with 15 bases between them. The CDR3 has 13 amino acids. CDR3 in DNA: TGCAGTGCTCCTTGGCGGGAGGGAACTGAAGCTTTCTTT. Protein: CSAPWREGTEAFF.

With regard to this clonotype: A much larger clone sits a single nucleotide away, making a read error possible. V and J are TRBV7-8 and TRBJ1-1, with D unclear. The CDR3 runs to 14 residues. Per the germline V gene, CDR1 is SGHVS and CDR2 is FQNEAQ. DNA for the CDR3: TGTGCCAGCAGACACACCGGGCGAGGCACTGGAGCTTTCTTT. Protein sequence: CASRHTGRGTGAFF.

This clonotype has a count of ten or more. The V call is TRBV3-1, the J call TRBJ2-1; TRBD2 agrees at 9 bases. Unmatched junction bases numbered 9, after V lost 9 bases and J lost 3 bases. Germline values: CDR1 LGHDT, CDR2 YNNKEL (reference sequence). This CDR3 comprises 15 residues. This CDR3 is CASTFDSGGYNEQFF. The CDR3 bases are TGTGCCAGTACCTTTGATAGCGGGGGCTACAATGAGCAGTTCTTC.